This record looks at one T cell receptor (beta chain) sequence and its context. The data are from a study of follicular helper T cells after annual influenza vaccination. At the level of the study: Across the 2013-2014, 2014-2015 and 2015-2016 vaccination seasons, some subjects were resampled.

Documented time point: 2014-2015 season, 7 days after vaccination. Here immunoSEQ multiplex PCR was the method, and the copy in TCRdb shows in-frame clones only, minus some. The sample has about 10,000 clones, about four fifths seen once; the top ten hold around 0.37%. The sequencing used CXCR5- memory CD4+ T cells sorted from blood, collected 7 days after influenza vaccination. The sequence came from an adult who received the influenza vaccine.

The chain's CDR3 is CASSPIQRHTGELFF. CDR3 sequence (DNA): TGTGCCAGCAGTCCTATACAAAGACACACCGGGGAGCTGTTTTTT. The chain carries TRBV6-5 and TRBJ2-2; no clear D. V gave up 5 bases and J gave up 3 bases, with 13 bases separating them. This CDR3 spans 15 amino acids. The germline CDR1 and CDR2 sequences are MNHEY and SVGAGI.